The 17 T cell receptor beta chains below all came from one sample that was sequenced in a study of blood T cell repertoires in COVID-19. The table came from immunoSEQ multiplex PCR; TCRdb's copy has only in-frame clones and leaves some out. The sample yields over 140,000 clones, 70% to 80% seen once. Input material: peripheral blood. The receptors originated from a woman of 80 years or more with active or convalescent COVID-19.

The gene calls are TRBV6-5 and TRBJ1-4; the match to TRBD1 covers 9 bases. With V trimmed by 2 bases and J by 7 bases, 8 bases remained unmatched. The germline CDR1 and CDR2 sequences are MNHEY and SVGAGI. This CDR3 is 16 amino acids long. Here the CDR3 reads CASSYLSGQGPEKLFF. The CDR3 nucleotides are TGTGCCAGCAGTTACCTCTCGGGACAGGGCCCTGAAAAACTGTTTTTT.

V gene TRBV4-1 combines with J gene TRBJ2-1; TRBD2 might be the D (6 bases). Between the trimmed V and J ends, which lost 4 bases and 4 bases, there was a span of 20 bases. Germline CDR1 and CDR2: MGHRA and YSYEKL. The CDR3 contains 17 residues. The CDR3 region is CASSPPIRETIYNEQFF. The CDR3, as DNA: TGCGCCAGCAGCCCCCCTATCCGGGAGACAATATACAATGAGCAGTTCTTC.

The CDR3 DNA reads as TGTGCCAGCAGTTTATCAGGGGTTCTTGACGAGCAGTACTTC. This translates into CASSLSGVLDEQYF. This chain connects TRBV6-6 to TRBJ2-7; D may be TRBD1 (6 bases). The V and J ends lost 4 bases and 5 bases respectively, with 15 bases between them. Per germline, CDR1 MNHNY and CDR2 SVGAGI (reference sequence). This CDR3 has 14 residues.

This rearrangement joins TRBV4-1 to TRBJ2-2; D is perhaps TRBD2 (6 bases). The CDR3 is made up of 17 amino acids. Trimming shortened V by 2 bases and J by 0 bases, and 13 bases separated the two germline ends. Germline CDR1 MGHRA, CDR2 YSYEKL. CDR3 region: CASSQLGRGSNTGELFF. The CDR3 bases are TGCGCCAGCAGCCAATTAGGCCGGGGGTCGAACACCGGGGAGCTGTTTTTT.

CDR3 amino acids: CASSISAGQNYGYTF. The CDR3 coding sequence is TGTGCCAGTAGTATCTCTGCAGGTCAGAACTATGGCTACACCTTC. The rearrangement uses TRBV19 and TRBJ1-2; D uncertain. V was trimmed by 3 bases and J by 2 bases, leaving 13 bases between them. Germline CDR1 LNHDA, CDR2 SQIVND (reference sequence). This CDR3 contains 15 residues.

DNA for the CDR3: TGTGCCAGCAGGGGGGGAGGGATCTTCTATGAGCAGTTCTTC. It is translated as CASRGGGIFYEQFF. J is TRBJ2-1 and V is TRBV28; TRBD2 matches at 7 bases. The CDR3 has 14 residues. Germline V gene data show CDR1 as MDHEN and CDR2 as SYDVKM. V was pared by 6 bases and J by 8 bases, with 10 bases of the junction left unmatched. Using reference TRBV28 and TRBJ2-1 for the parts outside the CDR3, the full variable domain is DVKVTQSSRYLVKRTGEKVFLECVQDMDHENMFWYRQDPGLGLRLIYFSYDVKMKEKGDIPEGYSVSREKKERFSLILESASTNQTSMYLCASRGGGIFYEQFFGPGTRLTVL.

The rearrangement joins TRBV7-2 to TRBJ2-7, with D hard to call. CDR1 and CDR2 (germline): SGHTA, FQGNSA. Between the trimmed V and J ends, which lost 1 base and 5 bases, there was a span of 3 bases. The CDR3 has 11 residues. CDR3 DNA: TGTGCCAGCAGCTTAGTCAACGAGCAGTACTTC. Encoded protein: CASSLVNEQYF. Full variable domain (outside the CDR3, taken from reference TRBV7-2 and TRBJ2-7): GAGVSQSPSNKVTEKGKDVELRCDPISGHTALYWYRQSLGQGLEFLIYFQGNSAPDKSGLPSDRFSAERTGGSVSTLTIQRTQQEDSAVYLCASSLVNEQYFGPGTRLTVT.

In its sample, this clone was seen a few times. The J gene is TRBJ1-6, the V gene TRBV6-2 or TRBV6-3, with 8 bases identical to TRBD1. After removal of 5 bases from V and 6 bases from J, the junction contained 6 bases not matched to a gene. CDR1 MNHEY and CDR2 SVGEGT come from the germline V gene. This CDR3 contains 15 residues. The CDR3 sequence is CASSDRTGSNSPLHF. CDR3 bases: TGTGCCAGCAGTGACCGGACAGGGTCTAATTCACCCCTCCACTTT.

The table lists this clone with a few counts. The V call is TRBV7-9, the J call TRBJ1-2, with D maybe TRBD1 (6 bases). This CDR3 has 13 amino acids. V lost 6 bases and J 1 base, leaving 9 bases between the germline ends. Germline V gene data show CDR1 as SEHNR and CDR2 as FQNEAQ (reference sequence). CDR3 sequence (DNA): TGTGCCAGCAGGGACAGCCTTAACTATGGCTACACCTTC. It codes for CASRDSLNYGYTF.

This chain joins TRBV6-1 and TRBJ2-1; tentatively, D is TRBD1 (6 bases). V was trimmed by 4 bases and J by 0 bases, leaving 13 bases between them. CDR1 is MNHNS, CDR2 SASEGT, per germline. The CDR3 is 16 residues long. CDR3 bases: TGTGCCAGCAGTGCTCGGACAGAACCCTCCTACAATGAGCAGTTCTTC. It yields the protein CASSARTEPSYNEQFF.

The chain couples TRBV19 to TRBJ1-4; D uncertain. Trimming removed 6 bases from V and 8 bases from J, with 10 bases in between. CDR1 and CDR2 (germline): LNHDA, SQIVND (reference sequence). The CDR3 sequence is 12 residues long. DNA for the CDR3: TGTGCCAGTAGCCTACGGAGGGAAAAACTGTTTTTT. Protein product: CASSLRREKLFF.

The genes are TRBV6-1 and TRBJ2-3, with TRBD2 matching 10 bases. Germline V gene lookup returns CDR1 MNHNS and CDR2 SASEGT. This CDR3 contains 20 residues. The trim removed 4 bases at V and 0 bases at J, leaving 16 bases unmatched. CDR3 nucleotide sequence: TGTGCCAGCAGTGGGCTGGTTGGGAGCGGGGGGGCTCTTAGCACAGATACGCAGTATTTT. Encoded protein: CASSGLVGSGGALSTDTQYF.

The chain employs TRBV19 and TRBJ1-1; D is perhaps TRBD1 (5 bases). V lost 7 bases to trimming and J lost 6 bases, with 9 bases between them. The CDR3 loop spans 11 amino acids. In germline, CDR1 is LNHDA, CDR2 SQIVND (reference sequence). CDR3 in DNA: TGTGCCAGTAATTGGGGGGCTGAAGCTTTCTTT. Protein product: CASNWGAEAFF. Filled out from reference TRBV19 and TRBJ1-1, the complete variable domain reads DGGITQSPKYLFRKEGQNVTLSCEQNLNHDAMYWYRQDPGQGLRLIYYSQIVNDFQKGDIAEGYSVSREKKESFPLTVTSAQKNPTAFYLCASNWGAEAFFGQGTRLTVV.

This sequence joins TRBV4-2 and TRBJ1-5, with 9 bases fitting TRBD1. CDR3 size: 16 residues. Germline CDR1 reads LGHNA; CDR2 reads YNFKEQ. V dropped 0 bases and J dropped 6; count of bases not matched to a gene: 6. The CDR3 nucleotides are TGTGCCAGCAGCCAAGATAAAACAGGGGGCGGTCAGCCCCAGCATTTT. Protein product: CASSQDKTGGGQPQHF.

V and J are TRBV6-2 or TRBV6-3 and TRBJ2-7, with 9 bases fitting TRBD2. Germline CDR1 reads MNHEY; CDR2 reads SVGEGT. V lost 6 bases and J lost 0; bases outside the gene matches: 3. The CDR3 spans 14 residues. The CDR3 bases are TGTGCCAGCAGACCTAGCGGGATCTCCTACGAGCAGTACTTC. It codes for CASRPSGISYEQYF.

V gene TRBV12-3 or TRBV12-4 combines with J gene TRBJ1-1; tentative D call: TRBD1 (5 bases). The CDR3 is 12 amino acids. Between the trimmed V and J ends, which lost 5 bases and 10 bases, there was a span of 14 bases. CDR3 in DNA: TGTGCCAGCAGTCCGAAGGGAGGGGTAGCTTTCTTT. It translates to CASSPKGGVAFF.

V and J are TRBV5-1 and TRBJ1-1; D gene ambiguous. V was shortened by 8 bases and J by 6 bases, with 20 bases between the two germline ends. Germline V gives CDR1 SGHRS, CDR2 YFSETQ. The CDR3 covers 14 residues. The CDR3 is CARVGRATGAEAFF. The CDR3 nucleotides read TGCGCCAGGGTGGGGAGGGCCACCGGGGCTGAAGCTTTCTTT.